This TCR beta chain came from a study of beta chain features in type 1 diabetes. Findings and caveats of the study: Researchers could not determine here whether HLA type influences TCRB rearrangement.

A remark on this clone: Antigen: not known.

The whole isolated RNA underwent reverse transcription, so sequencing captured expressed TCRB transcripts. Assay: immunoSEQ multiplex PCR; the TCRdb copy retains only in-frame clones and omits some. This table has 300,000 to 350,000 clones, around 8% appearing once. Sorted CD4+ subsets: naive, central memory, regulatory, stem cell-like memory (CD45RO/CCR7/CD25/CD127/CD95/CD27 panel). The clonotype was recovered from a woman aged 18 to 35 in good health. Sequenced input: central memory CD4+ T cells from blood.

The CDR3 bases are TGCGCCAGTGTTGACACTTCGAACACCGGGGAGCTGTTTTTT. This sequence encodes CASVDTSNTGELFF. J is TRBJ2-2 and V is TRBV5-1; D ambiguous. This CDR3 region has 14 residues. Germline V gives CDR1 SGHRS, CDR2 YFSETQ. V was trimmed by 8 bases and J by 0 bases, leaving 11 bases between them. The full variable domain, in which reference TRBV5-1 and TRBJ2-2 provide the parts outside the CDR3, is KAGVTQTPRYLIKTRGQQVTLSCSPISGHRSVSWYQQTPGQGLQFLFEYFSETQRNKGNFPGRFSGRQFSNSRSEMNVSTLELGDSALYLCASVDTSNTGELFFGEGSRLTVL.